One and the same sample provided the 24 T cell receptor beta chains below, sequenced in a study of shared clonotypes between healthy human individuals. Assay: immunoSEQ multiplex PCR; the TCRdb copy retains only in-frame clones and omits some. Of 2 million to 2.5 million clones listed, 85% to 95% are singletons. Sequenced material: naive CD4+ T cells from PBMCs. Subset reported: CD45RA+ positively selected. The receptor source for this set is a man between 18 and 35 years old in good health. Some clones in this sample may be carry-over from other donors' samples.

The rearrangement joins TRBV6-5 to TRBJ1-5; 7 nucleotides match TRBD1. CDR1 is MNHEY, CDR2 SVGAGI, per germline. The V segment lost 5 bases and the J segment 5 bases; nucleotides outside the gene matches: 6. The CDR3 loop spans 14 amino acids. CDR3 in DNA: TGTGCCAGCAGTCCGACAGGGACCCATCAGCCCCAGCATTTT. Its protein product is CASSPTGTHQPQHF.

To note about this clone: This CDR3 is also generated by other DNA sequences in the sample. The chain has TRBV30 and TRBJ2-3; D is uncertain. Germline V CDR1 and CDR2: GTSNPN, SVGIG (reference sequence). With 0 bases removed from V and 8 bases from J, the gap between germline ends came to 6 bases. This CDR3 spans 11 amino acids. CDR3 loop: CAWSVRGTQYF. CDR3 nucleotides: TGTGCCTGGAGTGTGAGAGGTACGCAGTATTTT.

This sequence joins TRBV9 and TRBJ1-1, with TRBD1 matching over 7 bases. After removal of 3 bases from V and 4 bases from J, the junction contained 6 bases not matched to a gene. This CDR3 spans 14 amino acids. Looked up from germline, CDR1 is SGDLS and CDR2 is YYNGEE. CDR3 protein: CASSARAGGTEAFF. The CDR3, as DNA: TGTGCCAGCAGCGCCCGGGCAGGGGGCACTGAAGCTTTCTTT.

The chain has TRBV7-2 and TRBJ2-1; 13 nucleotides align to TRBD2. This CDR3 has 19 residues. V trimming: 6 bases; J trimming: 0 bases; junction bases outside the gene matches: 11. Germline CDR1 SGHTA, CDR2 FQGNSA. DNA of the CDR3: TGTGCCAGCAGTATGCCGGGACTAGCGGGGCCGAGCTCCTACAATGAGCAGTTCTTC. This gives the protein CASSMPGLAGPSSYNEQFF.

The chain joins TRBV28 to TRBJ1-1, with 8 bases identical to TRBD1. Germline V gives CDR1 MDHEN, CDR2 SYDVKM. The V segment lost 5 bases and the J segment 7 bases; nucleotides outside the gene matches: 18. The CDR3 sequence is 17 residues long. The CDR3: CASSPGGRGRGMDEAFF. CDR3 coding DNA: TGTGCCAGCAGTCCAGGGGGCAGGGGCCGGGGAATGGATGAAGCTTTCTTT.

The V call is TRBV27, the J call TRBJ2-1, with D possibly matching TRBD2 (5 bases). This CDR3 region has 15 residues. Germline CDR1 reads MNHEY; CDR2 reads SMNVEV (reference sequence). V was cut by 4 bases and J by 0 bases, with 10 bases left in between. Written as DNA, the CDR3 is TGTGCCAGCAGTTGGCGGGCCATCTCCTACAATGAGCAGTTCTTC. Its translation: CASSWRAISYNEQFF.

The J gene is TRBJ2-3, the V gene TRBV30, with D tentatively TRBD1 or TRBD2 (5 bases each). CDR1 GTSNPN and CDR2 SVGIG come from the germline V gene (reference sequence). The germline V and J ends were trimmed by 0 bases and 0 bases, with 13 bases remaining between them. CDR3 length: 16 residues. The CDR3 region has the DNA TGTGCCTGGAGTGTAACGGGGCGCGGGAGCACAGATACGCAGTATTTT. This translates into CAWSVTGRGSTDTQYF.

V and J are TRBV10-1 and TRBJ2-5, with D perhaps given as TRBD1 or TRBD2 (5 bases each). The CDR3 loop spans 18 amino acids. The V end lost 0 bases, the J end lost 6 bases, and 23 bases lay between the germline ends. CDR1 and CDR2 from the germline V gene are WNHNN and SYGVQD (reference sequence). CDR3: CASSESSQGGQGDQTQYF. CDR3 nucleotide sequence: TGCGCCAGCAGTGAGTCGTCCCAAGGCGGGCAGGGTGATCAGACCCAGTACTTC.

The chain couples TRBV5-4 to TRBJ2-3; 11 bases match TRBD2. CDR3 length: 17 amino acids. CDR1 is SGHNT, CDR2 YYREEE, per germline (reference sequence). V lost 4 bases to trimming and J lost 0 bases; unmatched junction nucleotides: 7. This chain's CDR3 is CASSPTSGRSSTDTQYF. CDR3 DNA sequence: TGTGCCAGCAGCCCCACTAGCGGGAGAAGCAGCACAGATACGCAGTATTTT.

This chain joins TRBV5-1 and TRBJ2-7; D ambiguous. This CDR3 is built from 19 residues. Germline V gene sequence: CDR1 SGHRS, CDR2 YFSETQ. With 1 base removed from V and 4 bases from J, the gap between germline ends came to 27 bases. This CDR3 is CASSLPPENYGRKPYEQYF. The CDR3 region has the DNA TGCGCCAGCAGCTTGCCCCCGGAAAACTACGGGCGTAAGCCATACGAGCAGTACTTC.

The CDR3 sequence is CASRRQGAPPNEQYF. CDR3 coding DNA: TGTGCCAGCAGGCGACAGGGCGCACCCCCTAACGAGCAGTACTTC. The chain employs TRBV6-5 and TRBJ2-7; 7 bases align to TRBD1. V gave up 6 bases and J gave up 5 bases; unmatched junction bases: 13. CDR3 length: 15 residues. Germline V gene sequence: CDR1 MNHEY, CDR2 SVGAGI.

The chain employs TRBV28 and TRBJ1-2; TRBD1 is a possible D gene (5 bases). The germline CDR1 and CDR2 sequences are MDHEN and SYDVKM. Trimming shortened V by 4 bases and J by 4 bases, and 13 bases separated the two germline ends. The CDR3 runs 14 residues. The CDR3: CASSSYGGTYGYTF. The CDR3, as DNA: TGTGCCAGCAGTTCCTACGGGGGGACCTATGGCTACACCTTC.

This chain joins TRBV4-3 and TRBJ2-1, with D perhaps TRBD1 or TRBD2 (5 bases each). Trimming pared 0 bases from V and 0 bases from J, leaving 12 bases between. Per the germline V gene, CDR1 is LGHNA and CDR2 is YSLEER. This CDR3 is 17 amino acids long. CDR3 amino acids: CASSQDRAGSSYNEQFF. In DNA form, the CDR3 reads TGCGCCAGCAGCCAAGATAGAGCAGGGAGCTCCTACAATGAGCAGTTCTTC.

The chain employs TRBV14 and TRBJ1-2; D call uncertain. Germline V lookup: CDR1 SGHDN, CDR2 FVKESK. This CDR3 contains 13 residues. V lost 0 bases to trimming and J lost 7 bases, with 9 bases between them. In DNA form, the CDR3 reads TGTGCCAGCAGCCAAGATTTAGTGACTGGCTACACCTTC. It encodes CASSQDLVTGYTF.

The chain carries TRBV7-3 and TRBJ2-2, with 7 bases matching TRBD2. The CDR3 consists of 19 residues. Germline V gene lookup returns CDR1 SGHTA and CDR2 FQGTGA. The V gene end was trimmed by 5 bases and the J gene end by 6 bases; junction bases not matched to a gene: 21. The CDR3 loop reads CASSAESGRERGVAGELFF. CDR3 in DNA: TGTGCCAGCAGCGCCGAATCTGGGCGGGAGAGGGGTGTCGCCGGGGAGCTGTTTTTT.

This sequence joins TRBV25-1 and TRBJ2-3; 10 bases agree with TRBD1. The ends lost 5 bases at V and 2 bases at J; junction bases unmatched: 10. This CDR3 is built from 17 residues. Per the germline V gene, CDR1 is MGHDK and CDR2 is SYGVNS. The CDR3 reads CASSSRQGADITDTQYF. CDR3 coding DNA: TGTGCCAGCAGTTCACGACAGGGGGCCGACATCACAGATACGCAGTATTTT.

The chain carries TRBV15 and TRBJ1-2, with unresolved D. V dropped 0 bases and J dropped 3 bases, with 14 bases sitting between them. The CDR3 is 16 residues long. Germline CDR1 LNHNV, CDR2 YYDKDF (reference sequence). The CDR3 here is CATSRDLEVQDYGYTF. The CDR3, as DNA: TGTGCCACCAGCAGAGATTTGGAGGTGCAAGACTATGGCTACACCTTC.

The table lists this clone with a count of one. This chain uses TRBV6-1 with TRBJ1-1; possible D gene TRBD1, 5 bases. The CDR3 contains 16 residues. Germline-derived CDR1 and CDR2 are MNHNS and SASEGT. Trimming removed 0 bases from V and 6 bases from J, with 17 bases in between. Here the CDR3 reads CASSEALLVVGAEAFF. Here the CDR3 DNA reads TGTGCCAGCAGTGAAGCGCTTCTGGTGGTAGGGGCTGAAGCTTTCTTT.

The chain is built from TRBV11-2 and TRBJ1-2; 8 bases are a match to TRBD1. The CDR3 has 15 amino acids. V trimming: 4 bases; J trimming: 2 bases; junction bases outside the gene matches: 6. Germline values: CDR1 SGHAT, CDR2 FQNNGV. For the CDR3, the DNA is TGTGCCAGCAGCTCACAGACAGGGGTGAACTATGGCTACACCTTC. This sequence encodes CASSSQTGVNYGYTF.

In the case of this clone: The sample contains more than one DNA sequence encoding this CDR3. The CDR3 sequence: CASSPGGQETQYF. In DNA, the CDR3 is TGCGCCAGCTCTCCGGGGGGCCAAGAGACCCAGTACTTC. This chain links TRBV5-1 with TRBJ2-5; TRBD2 matches 7 bases. Looked up from germline, CDR1 is SGHRS and CDR2 is YFSETQ. V lost 7 bases to trimming and J lost 1 base; unmatched junction nucleotides: 4. The CDR3 is 13 amino acids.

The chain has TRBV4-3 and TRBJ2-1, with 11 bases matching TRBD2. The CDR3 has 18 residues. J gave up 5 bases and V 3 bases, and 12 bases lay outside the gene matches. Germline V gene lookup returns CDR1 LGHNA and CDR2 YSLEER. Here the CDR3 DNA reads TGCGCCAGCAGCCAGGGGATAGCGGGAGGGCCTGTAAACAATGAGCAGTTCTTC. Protein sequence: CASSQGIAGGPVNNEQFF.

This chain connects TRBV9 to TRBJ2-5, with D perhaps assigned TRBD1 or TRBD2 (6 bases each). CDR3 length: 16 residues. V was cut by 0 bases and J by 3 bases, with 15 bases left in between. CDR1 is SGDLS, CDR2 YYNGEE, per germline. The CDR3 sequence: CASSVDPWGAKETQYF. CDR3 coding DNA: TGTGCCAGCAGCGTAGACCCGTGGGGGGCGAAAGAGACCCAGTACTTC.

This clone was seen a single time. CDR3 region: CASSLDFRSSYNEQFF. DNA for the CDR3: TGCGCCAGCAGCTTGGACTTTCGCAGCTCCTACAATGAGCAGTTCTTC. The chain carries TRBV5-1 and TRBJ2-1; D gene unclear. From germline, CDR1 is SGHRS and CDR2 YFSETQ. The V and J ends lost 0 bases and 0 bases respectively, with 10 bases between them. The CDR3 covers 16 residues.

V gene TRBV7-3 combines with J gene TRBJ2-1, with 8 nucleotides matching TRBD2. The CDR3 length is 17 residues. J was trimmed by 8 bases and V by 10 bases; bases with no gene match: 22. Germline CDR1 is SGHTA and CDR2 is FQGTGA. CDR3 sequence: CATITKIGTSRSYEQFF. CDR3 DNA sequence: TGTGCCACCATAACCAAGATAGGGACTAGTAGGTCCTATGAGCAGTTCTTC. Supplemented by reference TRBV7-3 and TRBJ2-1, the full variable domain reads GAGVSQTPSNKVTEKGKYVELRCDPISGHTALYWYRQSLGQGPEFLIYFQGTGAADDSGLPNDRFFAVRPEGSVSTLKIQRTERGDSAVYLCATITKIGTSRSYEQFFGPGTRLTVL.